This is a list of T cell receptor beta chains from one sample in a study of beta chain features in type 1 diabetes. Sequenced by immunoSEQ multiplex PCR; TCRdb stores in-frame clones only, minus some. The profile shows 300,000 to 450,000 clones, roughly 12% of them singletons. Specimen: naive CD4+ T cells from blood. The receptors shown here come from a man in his late teens or twenties in good health. Each CDR3 is given with its conserved first and last residue. Each record gives: D gene, V gene, J gene, clone size, CDR3 DNA, CDR3 protein. The D gene is left open where the match is weak. Not every row has a clone size; where given, it reads once, few, many or a size class.

>-|TRBV12-5|TRBJ2-3|-
TGTGCTAGTGCTGGGGCCCTGTGGAATGCGCAGTATTTT
CASAGALWNAQYF
>-|TRBV5-1|TRBJ1-4|-
TGCGCCAGCAGCTCATCAGCGTTGGGTGAAAAACTGTTTTTT
CASSSSALGEKLFF
>TRBD2|TRBV7-2|TRBJ2-7|-
TGTGCCAGCAGCCCCAGTGTTAGCGGGGGTGTCGAGCAGTACTTC
CASSPSVSGGVEQYF
>TRBD2|TRBV5-1|TRBJ2-1|few
TGCGCCAGCAGCTTGGTCGGCCCAGCGGGGGGGAACAATGAGCAGTTCTTC
CASSLVGPAGGNNEQFF
>TRBD1|TRBV28|TRBJ2-6|few
TGTGCCAGCAGAAGGACAGGGGACCCCTCTGGGGCCAACGTCCTGACTTTC
CASRRTGDPSGANVLTF
>-|TRBV9|TRBJ2-1|-
TGTGCCAGCAGTCCTAGTGCCCACGTGGAGCAGTTCTTC
CASSPSAHVEQFF
>TRBD1|TRBV15|TRBJ1-5|-
TGTGCCACCAGCGTCAGGGGGAACCAGCCCCAGCATTTT
CATSVRGNQPQHF
>-|TRBV5-1|TRBJ2-1|few
TGCGCCAGCAGCCTTCAGACGGGCTCCTACAATGAGCAGTTCTTC
CASSLQTGSYNEQFF
>-|TRBV28|TRBJ1-6|-
TGTGCCAGCAGTTTAGTTCAGAATAATTCACCCCTCCACTTT
CASSLVQNNSPLHF
>-|TRBV29-1|TRBJ1-1|-
TGCAGCGGACTCGGCCAGATGAACACTGAAGCTTTCTTT
CSGLGQMNTEAFF
>TRBD1|TRBV7-9|TRBJ2-1|few
TGTGCCAGCAGCTCATTGAGGCCGTGGGGACAGATCGCCGATGAGCAGTTCTTC
CASSSLRPWGQIADEQFF
>TRBD1|TRBV7-2|TRBJ2-1|-
TGTGCCAGCAGCCAAGTCCCTTGGGACAGCGAGCAGTTCTTC
CASSQVPWDSEQFF
>TRBD1|TRBV30|TRBJ2-3|few
TGTGCCTGGATGGACAGGGGGCCAGATACGCAGTATTTT
CAWMDRGPDTQYF
>-|TRBV28|TRBJ2-5|-
TGTGCCAGCAGGGAGGGAGGCCCCCAGGAGACCCAGTACTTC
CASREGGPQETQYF
>TRBD2|TRBV19|TRBJ2-5|-
TGTGCCAGTAGTATAACACTAGCGGCAATCCAAGAGACCCAGTACTTC
CASSITLAAIQETQYF
>TRBD2|TRBV12-5|TRBJ2-3|-
TGTGCTAGTGGCCCGGGACTAGCAGATACGCAGTATTTT
CASGPGLADTQYF
>-|TRBV30|TRBJ2-5|-
TGTGCCTGGACCCCACAAGAGACCCAGTACTTC
CAWTPQETQYF
>TRBD1|TRBV7-3|TRBJ1-2|-
TGTGCCAGCAGCTTAACGGACAGGGACTATGGCTACACCTTC
CASSLTDRDYGYTF
>-|TRBV5-4|TRBJ2-1|-
TGTGCCAGCAGCTTGCCGGCAGGGAATAACAATGAGCAGTTCTTC
CASSLPAGNNNEQFF
>-|TRBV9|TRBJ1-1|-
TGTGCCAGCAGCGCAAGGTCAAGTTTGGGGGGCACTGAAGCTTTCTTT
CASSARSSLGGTEAFF
>-|TRBV7-2|TRBJ2-3|few
TGTGCCAGCAGCTTGGCTAGACTAGGAACAGCAGATACGCAGTATTTT
CASSLARLGTADTQYF
>-|TRBV7-2|TRBJ1-5|few
TGTGCCAGTCACCAGGGAAATAGCAATCAGCCCCAGCATTTT
CASHQGNSNQPQHF
>-|TRBV14|TRBJ2-6|many
TGTGCCAGCAGCCAATCCCGTATGTCCGTCCTGACTTTC
CASSQSRMSVLTF
>TRBD1|TRBV9|TRBJ1-2|few
TGTGCCAGCAGCGAGGGACAGGGGCACTTCTATGGCTACACCTTC
CASSEGQGHFYGYTF
>-|TRBV7-2|TRBJ1-2|few
TGTGCCAGCAGCTTAGTGGGGGGTGATGGCTACACCTTC
CASSLVGGDGYTF